The clone carrying this T cell receptor beta chain was counted ten times or more. Its specificity is unknown. This sample was included in a study of blood T cells in healthy people across ages. Study-wide results and limits: The diversity estimates, figures obtained from one million T cells, were considered underestimates.

The CDR3 loop spans 15 amino acids. Germline CDR1 is SGHAT and CDR2 is FQNNGV. V gave up 1 base and J gave up 4 bases, with 13 bases separating them. A second about 6 to 12 cycle PCR used barcoded and J-beta primers. TCRdb reanalysed the 5' RACE reads using MiXCR and keeps one entry per CDR3 protein. The data contain some 890,000 distinct CDR3 sequences, almost 30% of them singletons. Another study also made use of these data, one on T cells of mothers and their children.

Sequenced: blood. V is TRBV11-2 and J is TRBJ2-5, with D perhaps TRBD1 (5 bases). The clonotype originates from a woman in her thirties or forties in good health. CDR3 in DNA: TGTGCCAGCAGCTTAGGGCTCGGCAGGGCAGAGACCCAGTACTTC. Its translation: CASSLGLGRAETQYF.